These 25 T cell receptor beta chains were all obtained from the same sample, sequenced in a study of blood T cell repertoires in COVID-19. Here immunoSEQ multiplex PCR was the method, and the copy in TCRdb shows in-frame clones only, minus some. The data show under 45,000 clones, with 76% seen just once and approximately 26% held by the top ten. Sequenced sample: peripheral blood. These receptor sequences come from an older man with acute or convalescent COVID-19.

The CDR3 reads CASSQGLAGVETQYF. CDR3 coding DNA: TGTGCCAGCAGCCAAGGACTAGCGGGAGTGGAGACCCAGTACTTC. The chain has TRBV14 and TRBJ2-5, with 12 bases lining up with TRBD2. The V segment lost 1 base and the J segment 5 bases; nucleotides outside the gene matches: 2. Germline values: CDR1 SGHDN, CDR2 FVKESK. The CDR3 spans 15 residues.

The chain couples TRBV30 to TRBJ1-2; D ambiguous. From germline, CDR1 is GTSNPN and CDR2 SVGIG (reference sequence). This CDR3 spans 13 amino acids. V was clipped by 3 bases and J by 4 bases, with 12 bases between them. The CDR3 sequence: CAWRATPRYGYTF. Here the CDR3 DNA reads TGTGCCTGGAGGGCAACGCCTCGCTATGGCTACACCTTC. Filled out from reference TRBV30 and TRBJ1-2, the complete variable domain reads SQTIHQWPATLVQPVGSPLSLECTVEGTSNPNLYWYRQAAGRGLQLLFYSVGIGQISSEVPQNLSASRPQDRQFILSSKKLLLSDSGFYLCAWRATPRYGYTFGSGTRLTVV.

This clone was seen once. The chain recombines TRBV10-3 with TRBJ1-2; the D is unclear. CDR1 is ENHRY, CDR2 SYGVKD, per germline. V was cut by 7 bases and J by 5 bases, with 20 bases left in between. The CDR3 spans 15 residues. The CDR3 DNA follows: TGTGCCATCACCTCCGACTTGGCGCGAAGGTATGGCTACACCTTC. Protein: CAITSDLARRYGYTF.

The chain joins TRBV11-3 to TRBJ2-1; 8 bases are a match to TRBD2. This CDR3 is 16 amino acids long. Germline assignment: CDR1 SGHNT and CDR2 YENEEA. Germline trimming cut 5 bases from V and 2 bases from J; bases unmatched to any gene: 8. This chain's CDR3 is CASSPLAGGTYNEQFF. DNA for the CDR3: TGTGCCAGCAGCCCCTTGGCGGGAGGCACCTACAATGAGCAGTTCTTC.

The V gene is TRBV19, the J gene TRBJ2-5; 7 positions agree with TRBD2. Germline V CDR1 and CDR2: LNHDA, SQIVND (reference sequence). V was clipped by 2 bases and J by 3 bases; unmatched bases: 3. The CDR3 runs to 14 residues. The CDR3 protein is CASSITGLKETQYF. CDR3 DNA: TGTGCCAGTAGTATAACGGGACTAAAAGAGACCCAGTACTTC.

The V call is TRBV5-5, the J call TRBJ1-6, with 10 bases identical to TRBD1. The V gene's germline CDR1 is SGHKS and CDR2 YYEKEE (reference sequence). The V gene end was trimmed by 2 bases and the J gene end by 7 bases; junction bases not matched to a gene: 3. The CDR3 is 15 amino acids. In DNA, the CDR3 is TGTGCCAGCAGCTTATGGACAGGGGGAAATTCACCCCTCCACTTT. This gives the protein CASSLWTGGNSPLHF.

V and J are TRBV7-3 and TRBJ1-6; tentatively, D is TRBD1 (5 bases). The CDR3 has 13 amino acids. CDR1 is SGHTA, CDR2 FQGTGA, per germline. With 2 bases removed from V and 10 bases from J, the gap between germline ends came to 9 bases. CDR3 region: CASSLGGGSPLHF. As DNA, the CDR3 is TGTGCCAGCAGCTTAGGGGGGGGGTCACCCCTCCACTTT.

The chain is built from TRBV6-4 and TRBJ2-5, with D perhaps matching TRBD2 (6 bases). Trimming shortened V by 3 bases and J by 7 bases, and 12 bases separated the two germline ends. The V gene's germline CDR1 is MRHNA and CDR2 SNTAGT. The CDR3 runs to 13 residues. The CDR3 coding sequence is TGTGCCAGCAGTGAAGAGGAGGGACTGACCCAGTACTTC. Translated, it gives CASSEEEGLTQYF.

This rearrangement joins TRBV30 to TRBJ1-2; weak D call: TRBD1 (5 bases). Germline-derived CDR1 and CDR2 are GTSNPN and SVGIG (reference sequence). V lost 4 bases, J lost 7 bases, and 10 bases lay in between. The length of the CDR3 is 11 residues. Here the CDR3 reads CAWKGVGGYTF. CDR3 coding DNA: TGTGCCTGGAAAGGGGTTGGTGGCTACACCTTC. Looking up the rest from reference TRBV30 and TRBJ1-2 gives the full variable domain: SQTIHQWPATLVQPVGSPLSLECTVEGTSNPNLYWYRQAAGRGLQLLFYSVGIGQISSEVPQNLSASRPQDRQFILSSKKLLLSDSGFYLCAWKGVGGYTFGSGTRLTVV.

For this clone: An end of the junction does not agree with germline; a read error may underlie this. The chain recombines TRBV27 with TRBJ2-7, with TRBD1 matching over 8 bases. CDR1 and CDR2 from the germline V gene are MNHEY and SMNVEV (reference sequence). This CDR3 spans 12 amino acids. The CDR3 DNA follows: TGTGCCAGCAGTTTATCTTTGCTGGACAGGGAATTC. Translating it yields CASSLSLLDREF.

The chain's CDR3 is CASNIEGTGEQYF. For the CDR3, the DNA is TGTGCCAGCAATATCGAGGGGACTGGCGAGCAGTACTTC. The rearrangement links TRBV12-3 or TRBV12-4 to TRBJ2-7; D possibly corresponds to TRBD2 (6 bases). The CDR3 runs 13 residues. V dropped 7 bases and J dropped 6 bases, with 16 bases sitting between them.

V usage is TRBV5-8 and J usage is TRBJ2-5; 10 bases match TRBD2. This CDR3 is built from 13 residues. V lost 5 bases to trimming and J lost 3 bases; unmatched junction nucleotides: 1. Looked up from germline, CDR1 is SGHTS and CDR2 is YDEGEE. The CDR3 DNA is TGTGCCAGCAGAGGGACTAGCGAAGAGACCCAGTACTTC. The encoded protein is CASRGTSEETQYF. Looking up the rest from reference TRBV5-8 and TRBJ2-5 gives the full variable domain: EAGVTQSPTHLIKTRGQQATLRCSPISGHTSVYWYQQALGLGLQFLLWYDEGEERNRGNFPPRFSGRQFPNYSSELNVNALELEDSALYLCASRGTSEETQYFGPGTRLLVL.

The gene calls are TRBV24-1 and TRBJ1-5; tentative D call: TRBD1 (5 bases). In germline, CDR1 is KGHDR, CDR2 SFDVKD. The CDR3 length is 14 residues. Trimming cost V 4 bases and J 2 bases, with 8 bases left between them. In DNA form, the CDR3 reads TGTGCCACCAGTGAAAGGGGTCGCAATCAGCCCCAGCATTTT. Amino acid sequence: CATSERGRNQPQHF.

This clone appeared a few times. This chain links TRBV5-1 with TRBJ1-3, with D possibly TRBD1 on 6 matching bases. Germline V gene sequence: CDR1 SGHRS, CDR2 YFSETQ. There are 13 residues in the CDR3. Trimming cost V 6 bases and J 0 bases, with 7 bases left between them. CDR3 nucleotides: TGCGCCAGCACGACAGGCTCTGGAAACACCATATATTTT. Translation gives CASTTGSGNTIYF.

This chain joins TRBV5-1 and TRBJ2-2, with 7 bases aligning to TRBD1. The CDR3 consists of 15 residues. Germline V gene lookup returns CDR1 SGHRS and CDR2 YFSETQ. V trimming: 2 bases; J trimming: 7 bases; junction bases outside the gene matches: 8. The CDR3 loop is CASSLETGFIGELFF. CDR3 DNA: TGCGCCAGCAGCTTAGAGACAGGGTTTATCGGGGAGCTGTTTTTT.

CDR3 in DNA: TGTGCCAGCAGCCGTGCAGGGGTCAATCAGCCCCAGCATTTT. As protein: CASSRAGVNQPQHF. The genes are TRBV5-6 and TRBJ1-5, with TRBD1 as a possible D gene (6 bases). The CDR3 loop spans 14 amino acids. CDR1 is SGHDT, CDR2 YYEEEE, per germline. Trimming took 4 bases from V and 3 from J, leaving 11 bases between them.

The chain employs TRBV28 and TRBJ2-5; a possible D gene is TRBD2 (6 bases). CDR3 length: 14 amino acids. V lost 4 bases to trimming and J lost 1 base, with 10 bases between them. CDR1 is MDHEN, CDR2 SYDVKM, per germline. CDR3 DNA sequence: TGTGCCAGCAGTTCCGCGGGGCCCCAAGAGACCCAGTACTTC. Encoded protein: CASSSAGPQETQYF.

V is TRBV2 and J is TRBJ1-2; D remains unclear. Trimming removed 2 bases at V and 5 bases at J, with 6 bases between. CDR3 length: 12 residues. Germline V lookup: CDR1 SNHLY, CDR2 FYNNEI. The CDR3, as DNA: TGTGCCAGCAGTGAACGCGGTTATGGCTACACCTTC. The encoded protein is CASSERGYGYTF.

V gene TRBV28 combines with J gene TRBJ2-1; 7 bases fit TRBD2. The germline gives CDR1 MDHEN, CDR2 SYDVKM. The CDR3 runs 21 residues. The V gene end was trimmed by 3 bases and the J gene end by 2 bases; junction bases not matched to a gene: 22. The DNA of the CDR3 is TGTGCCAGCAGTTTTGGTTATCATTTGGGTGGGGGAGGGCCGACCTACAATGAGCAGTTCTTC. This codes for CASSFGYHLGGGGPTYNEQFF.

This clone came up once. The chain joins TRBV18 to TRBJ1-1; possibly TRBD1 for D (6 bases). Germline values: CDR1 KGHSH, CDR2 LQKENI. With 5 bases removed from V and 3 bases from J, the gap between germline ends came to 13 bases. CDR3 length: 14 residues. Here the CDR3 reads CASSEQGRDTEAFF. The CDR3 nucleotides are TGTGCCAGCTCAGAACAGGGACGAGACACTGAAGCTTTCTTT.

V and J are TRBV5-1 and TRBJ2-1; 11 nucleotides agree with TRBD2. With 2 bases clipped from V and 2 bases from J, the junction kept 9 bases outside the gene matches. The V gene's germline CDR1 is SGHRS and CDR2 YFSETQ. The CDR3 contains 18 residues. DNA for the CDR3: TGCGCCAGCAGCTTTTTGGCTAGCGGGAGGCCCCCCTACAATGAGCAGTTCTTC. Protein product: CASSFLASGRPPYNEQFF.

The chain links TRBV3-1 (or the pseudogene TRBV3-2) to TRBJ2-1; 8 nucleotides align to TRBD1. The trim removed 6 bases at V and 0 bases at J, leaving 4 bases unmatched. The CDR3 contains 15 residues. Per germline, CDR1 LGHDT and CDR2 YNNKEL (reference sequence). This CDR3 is CASRLGQGSYNEQFF. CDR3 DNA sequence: TGTGCCAGCAGACTCGGACAGGGCTCCTACAATGAGCAGTTCTTC.

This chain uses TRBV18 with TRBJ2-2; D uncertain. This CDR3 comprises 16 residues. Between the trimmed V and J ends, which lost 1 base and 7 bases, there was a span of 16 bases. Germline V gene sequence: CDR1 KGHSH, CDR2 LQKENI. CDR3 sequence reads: CASSPQSVKYGGELFF. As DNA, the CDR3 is TGTGCCAGCTCACCACAGTCGGTGAAGTATGGCGGGGAGCTGTTTTTT.

The CDR3 nucleotides read TGTGCCATCAGTGAGATTGGGAGGGGTTATGGCTACACCTTC. It encodes CAISEIGRGYGYTF. The rearrangement joins TRBV10-3 to TRBJ1-2; the D gene is possibly TRBD1 (5 bases). V lost 2 bases to trimming and J lost 5 bases, with 12 bases between them. The CDR3 is 14 residues long. Germline V gene data show CDR1 as ENHRY and CDR2 as SYGVKD.

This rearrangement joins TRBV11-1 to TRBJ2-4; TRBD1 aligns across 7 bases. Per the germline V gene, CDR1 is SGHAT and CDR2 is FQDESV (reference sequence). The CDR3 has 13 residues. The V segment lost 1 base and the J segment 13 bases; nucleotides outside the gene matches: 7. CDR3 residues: CASSLEATGQQYF. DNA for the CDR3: TGTGCCAGCAGCTTAGAAGCGACAGGGCAACAGTACTTC.